Listed below are T cell receptor beta chains from one sample, sequenced in a study of blood T cell repertoires in COVID-19. Clones were sequenced by immunoSEQ multiplex PCR, and TCRdb holds only the in-frame ones, with some missing. The table shows a few hundred thousand clones, with 85% to 90% occurring only once. Input material: PBMCs or T cells enriched from blood (not recorded which). The source of these receptors is a man aged 35 to 55 who had recovered from COVID-19. The CDR3 runs from the conserved cysteine through the conserved F or W. Some rows mark clone size as missing; the rest say once, few, many or name a class of expanded clone.

TRBJ1-4 TRBV6-1 NA CASSENRGNEKLFF
TRBJ2-7 TRBV4-2 NA CASSPRTSGTNEQYF
TRBJ1-2 TRBV7-8 NA CASSSHAANYGYTF
TRBJ1-1 TRBV28 NA CASSLTGMNTEAFF
TRBJ1-5 TRBV19 once CASTLGRPYSNQPQHF
TRBJ2-7 TRBV7-9 NA CASSTNQGSYEQYF
TRBJ2-1 TRBV29-1 NA CSARDRVTYNEQFF
TRBJ1-5 TRBV6-5 NA CASSRPGQGGQPQHF
TRBJ2-1 TRBV28 NA CASIIRTSGRLSEQFF
TRBJ2-2 TRBV4-3 NA CASSPFGTGGTSSGTGELFF
TRBJ2-2 TRBV7-9 NA CASLQGSNTGELFF
TRBJ2-2 TRBV9 NA CASSVGQGINTGELFF
TRBJ1-2 TRBV3-1/TRBV3-2 NA CASSQVLARGYTF
TRBJ2-1 TRBV29-1 once CSAPTSYYNEQFF
TRBJ1-3 TRBV30 NA CAWKVSVGNTIYF
TRBJ2-7 TRBV4-3 NA CASSQGTSGYYEQYF
TRBJ1-1 TRBV10-3 NA CAISDFGQGARMYSNTEAFF
TRBJ2-3 TRBV27 NA CASSITDSTDTQYF
TRBJ2-1 TRBV5-1 once CASSVIAGGHSNEQFF
TRBJ1-6 TRBV11-3 NA CASSEQGSNSPLHF
TRBJ1-1 TRBV5-4 NA CASTSRDSTEAFF
TRBJ1-6 TRBV10-3 NA CAISIRIPGENSPLHF
TRBJ2-1 TRBV11-1 NA CASSLRSSGEDEQFF
TRBJ2-7 TRBV19 NA CATRTSGGYEQYF
TRBJ2-7 TRBV6-6 few CASSRLAGGPLSYEQYF
TRBJ1-1 TRBV7-8 NA CASSQTTGGAGVAFF
TRBJ2-7 TRBV5-1 NA CASSPHSGTTYEQYF
TRBJ2-1 TRBV21-1 once CASSKWEGDQDYNEQFF
TRBJ1-1 TRBV9 NA CASSASGTEAFF
TRBJ1-5 TRBV19 NA CASSIGGVAGRPYQPQHF
TRBJ1-6 TRBV14 NA CASSQGQVNSPLHF
TRBJ2-5 TRBV28 NA CASSPASGSQETQYF
TRBJ1-5 TRBV28 NA CASSPDRGISNQPQHF
TRBJ1-5 TRBV5-1 NA CASSLNQDRGLRQPQHF
TRBJ2-7 TRBV10-2 few CASRPASYEQYF
TRBJ2-2 TRBV24-1 NA CATSDETGGLTGELFF
TRBJ1-2 TRBV27 NA CASRTLQGIYGYTF
TRBJ1-6 TRBV5-1 NA CASSPGTRNNSPLHF
TRBJ2-5 TRBV2 NA CASSAENDYTETQYF
TRBJ1-6 TRBV5-5 NA CASSLAPGHDSPLHF
TRBJ1-4 TRBV28 NA CASSFMRGTEKLFF
TRBJ1-2 TRBV7-2 NA CASSLGGQGYGYTF
TRBJ2-3 TRBV6-5 NA CASSYGYMSTDTQYF
TRBJ1-6 TRBV28 once CASRPTGHYNSPLHF
TRBJ2-3 TRBV11-3 NA CASSLGGPGRTDTQYF
TRBJ1-4 TRBV2 NA CASSDGATNEKLFF
TRBJ1-4 TRBV30 NA CAWSVGTANEKLFF
TRBJ2-7 TRBV14 NA CASSQVRQGGEQYF
TRBJ1-4 TRBV11-2 NA CASSRDRVNEKLFF
TRBJ2-7 TRBV5-5 NA CASSWGQSPQNYEQYF
TRBJ1-3 TRBV28 NA CASSYYRDSGNTIYF
TRBJ2-7 TRBV15 NA CATSRSFASGSTDEQYF
TRBJ2-5 TRBV6-5 once CASSLIAGGETQYF
TRBJ1-5 TRBV19 NA CASSIWGRSSNQPQHF
TRBJ1-6 TRBV21-1 NA CASSKVIRGDNSPLHF
TRBJ1-1 TRBV7-3 NA CASSSGTGSREAFF
TRBJ1-1 TRBV27 NA CASSFGQEAFF
TRBJ1-2 TRBV27 NA CASSPKGAGGGYTF
TRBJ2-3 TRBV7-9 NA CASSLGAGGEDTQYF
TRBJ2-7 TRBV9 NA CASSVGWQGGPYEQYF